The source of this T cell receptor (beta chain) is a study of Ad26.COV2.S vaccination and SARS-CoV-2 variants. Trimming took 5 bases from V and 4 from J, leaving 8 bases between them. Germline CDR1 reads MDHEN; CDR2 reads SYDVKM. This CDR3 contains 12 residues. The data were produced by immunoSEQ multiplex PCR, yet TCRdb's version contains in-frame clones alone and is incomplete. Among roughly 350,000 clones, less than 90% were seen once, and the ten largest hold 6.4%. Noted treatment: 15 to 20 received Ad26.COV2.S at low or high dose, single or two shots; about five received placebo; per-sample allocation not given. Repertoires come from day 63 after the first vaccine or placebo injection. Vaccination employed an Ad26 vector expressing the Wuhan-strain SARS-CoV-2 spike.

The specimen was peripheral blood, collected in a trial of Ad26.COV2.S vaccine versus placebo. The TCR originated in a person between 18 and 65 years old who received the Ad26.COV2.S COVID-19 vaccine or a placebo. The rearrangement links TRBV28 to TRBJ1-2; D is unresolved. The CDR3, as DNA: TGTGCCAGCAGTCCCCGGTCCTATGGCTACACCTTC. This sequence encodes CASSPRSYGYTF.